The 31 T cell receptor beta chains below come from one sample, sequenced in a study of blood T cells in healthy people across ages. A second about 6 to 11 cycle PCR used barcoded and J-beta primers. TCRdb independently ran MiXCR on the 5' RACE reads; one entry per CDR3 protein. The top ten clones hold 9.4% of a sample with more than 600,000 distinct CDR3 sequences, approximately 25% of them seen once. This sample was also put to use in a study of T cells of mothers and their children.

The sequenced sample consisted of blood. The receptors were gathered from a boy between 10 and 17 years old in good health.

There are a few counts of this clonotype. The chain joins TRBV5-1 to TRBJ2-1, with 9 positions matching TRBD1. The junction had 14 bases not matched to a gene; V was cut back by 6 bases and J by 1 base. The CDR3 covers 18 residues. CDR1 is SGHRS and CDR2 is YFSETQ in the germline V gene. The CDR3: CASNSWPRDRDSYNEQFF. The CDR3 coding sequence is TGCGCCAGCAACTCATGGCCCCGGGACAGGGATTCCTACAATGAGCAGTTCTTC.

This clonotype was seen a few times. V and J are TRBV5-1 and TRBJ2-7; D unresolved. The CDR3 is 14 residues long. The germline gives CDR1 SGHRS, CDR2 YFSETQ. The V gene lost 0 bases and the J gene lost 5 bases, with 12 bases spanning the gap. The CDR3 here is CASSLGGTAHEQYF. DNA for the CDR3: TGCGCCAGCAGCTTGGGTGGTACAGCCCACGAGCAGTACTTC.

The rearrangement joins TRBV27 to TRBJ2-7; D may be TRBD1 (6 bases). Germline assignment: CDR1 MNHEY and CDR2 SMNVEV (reference sequence). The CDR3 covers 17 residues. V lost 1 base to trimming and J lost 0 bases, with 16 bases between them. This chain's CDR3 is CASSLFSGDPSSYEQYF. The CDR3 region has the DNA TGTGCCAGCAGTTTATTTTCAGGGGACCCTAGCTCCTACGAGCAGTACTTC.

This clonotype turned up a few times. The chain employs TRBV12-3 or TRBV12-4 and TRBJ2-2; D not resolved. This CDR3 comprises 14 residues. V shed 5 bases and J shed 5 bases, with 12 bases lying between them. CDR3 in amino acids: CASSPTMGTGELFF. The CDR3, as DNA: TGTGCCAGCAGTCCCACAATGGGGACCGGGGAGCTGTTTTTT.

This chain joins TRBV12-3 or TRBV12-4 and TRBJ2-5; no reliable D call. This CDR3 region has 14 residues. The ends were cut back, 3 bases at V and 2 bases at J, with 10 bases in the middle. CDR3 nucleotides: TGTGCCAGCAGTTTCTTTCCTAGACAAGAGACCCAGTACTTC. Protein: CASSFFPRQETQYF.

This clonotype showed up just a few times. The chain recombines TRBV29-1 with TRBJ2-1, with D maybe TRBD1 (6 bases). Trimming removed 2 bases from V and 13 bases from J, with 15 bases in between. Germline CDR1 SQVTM, CDR2 ANQGSEA. This CDR3 spans 12 amino acids. As DNA, the CDR3 is TGCAGCGTTGAACTGGGGGCCAACGGACAGTTCTTC. This gives the protein CSVELGANGQFF.

The chain recombines TRBV7-8 with TRBJ2-7; D is unresolved. Germline V lookup: CDR1 SGHVS, CDR2 FQNEAQ. This CDR3 region has 14 residues. With 4 bases removed from V and 2 bases from J, the gap between germline ends came to 12 bases. CDR3 in DNA: TGTGCCAGCAGCTCAGTCCGCAGCGCCTACGAGCAGTACTTC. This gives the protein CASSSVRSAYEQYF. The full variable domain, in which reference TRBV7-8 and TRBJ2-7 provide the parts outside the CDR3, is GAGVSQSPRYKVAKRGQDVALRCDPISGHVSLFWYQQALGQGPEFLTYFQNEAQLDKSGLPSDRFFAERPEGSVSTLKIQRTQQEDSAVYLCASSSVRSAYEQYFGPGTRLTVT.

This chain joins TRBV4-1 and TRBJ2-7; D gene ambiguous. The germline CDR1 and CDR2 sequences are MGHRA and YSYEKL. With 4 bases removed from V and 2 bases from J, the gap between germline ends came to 21 bases. The length of the CDR3 is 17 residues. CDR3 in amino acids: CASSLLFGGQDPYEQYF. The CDR3, as DNA: TGCGCCAGCAGCCTGCTGTTTGGTGGGCAGGACCCCTACGAGCAGTACTTC.

The chain employs TRBV6-6 and TRBJ2-4; TRBD2 matches 8 bases. The ends lost 8 bases at V and 7 bases at J; junction bases unmatched: 1. The germline V gene encodes CDR1 MNHNY and CDR2 SVGAGI (reference sequence). This CDR3 has 11 residues. The CDR3 loop reads CASGGGNIQYF. The CDR3 nucleotides are TGTGCCAGCGGCGGGGGGAACATTCAGTACTTC.

This clonotype turned up a few times. V and J are TRBV6-1 and TRBJ2-7; a possible D gene is TRBD2 (5 bases). The CDR3 covers 16 residues. CDR1 MNHNS and CDR2 SASEGT come from the germline V gene. V was cut by 8 bases and J by 0 bases, with 20 bases left in between. CDR3 in DNA: TGTGCCAGCTCACAAACCCCCGGCGGGTCCTCCTACGAGCAGTACTTC. Its translation: CASSQTPGGSSYEQYF.

This clonotype was counted between two and nine times. This chain connects TRBV24-1 to TRBJ2-1; either TRBD1 or TRBD2 may fit D (6 bases each). The germline gives CDR1 KGHDR, CDR2 SFDVKD. The CDR3 totals 14 residues. V lost 7 bases and J 7 bases, leaving 16 bases between the germline ends. The DNA of the CDR3 is TGTGCCACCAGCGCCCTGAGGGGGGATAATGAGCAGTTCTTC. Its translation: CATSALRGDNEQFF.

The V call is TRBV2, the J call TRBJ2-1; no clear D gene. V gave up 8 bases and J gave up 0 bases, with 11 bases separating them. This CDR3 contains 14 residues. The germline V gene encodes CDR1 SNHLY and CDR2 FYNNEI. Written as DNA, the CDR3 is TGTGCCAGCGACGAGGCAGCCTCCTACAATGAGCAGTTCTTC. Translated, it gives CASDEAASYNEQFF.

The chain links TRBV4-3 to TRBJ2-7; 7 bases align to TRBD2. With V trimmed by 1 base and J by 0 bases, 3 bases remained unmatched. The CDR3 runs 15 residues. The germline V gene has CDR1 LGHNA and CDR2 YSLEER. CDR3 sequence: CASSQARGYSYEQYF. For the CDR3, the DNA is TGCGCCAGCAGCCAAGCGCGGGGGTACTCCTACGAGCAGTACTTC.

There are a few counts of this clonotype. V is TRBV29-1 and J is TRBJ2-7; no definite D call. Germline loops: CDR1 SQVTM, CDR2 ANQGSEA. The CDR3 is 12 amino acids. With 3 bases removed from V and 0 bases from J, the gap between germline ends came to 6 bases. CDR3 nucleotides: TGCAGCGTTGACGGAGACTCCTACGAGCAGTACTTC. Residues: CSVDGDSYEQYF.

This clonotype was counted only a few times. The chain combines TRBV5-1 with TRBJ2-1; D remains ambiguous. This CDR3 contains 15 residues. CDR1 SGHRS and CDR2 YFSETQ come from the germline V gene. Trimming took off 4 bases at V and 0 bases at J, with 11 bases between the two ends. The CDR3 sequence is CASSPDPSSYNEQFF. CDR3 DNA sequence: TGCGCCAGCAGCCCGGATCCGAGCTCCTACAATGAGCAGTTCTTC.

In its sample, this clonotype was seen a few times. The chain combines TRBV28 with TRBJ2-7; 9 positions agree with TRBD2. CDR3 length: 14 residues. With 5 bases clipped from V and 1 base from J, the junction kept 3 bases outside the gene matches. In germline, CDR1 is MDHEN, CDR2 SYDVKM. The CDR3: CASSLAGISYEQYF. The CDR3 DNA follows: TGTGCCAGCAGTCTAGCGGGGATTTCCTACGAGCAGTACTTC.

The rearrangement joins TRBV6-2 or TRBV6-3 to TRBJ2-5, with a weak D call TRBD1 (5 bases). TRBJ2-1 explains the end of the DNA better; the J call may be wrong. The CDR3 totals 14 residues. Germline loops: CDR1 MNHEY, CDR2 SVGEGT. In nucleotides, the CDR3 is TGTGCCAGCAAGTTTCAGGGAATGCTCGATGAGCAGTTCTTC. Amino acids: CASKFQGMLDEQFF.

The rearrangement links TRBV20-1 to TRBJ2-3; TRBD2 matches 8 bases. V shed 7 bases and J 1 base; nucleotides not matched to a gene: 16. Germline CDR1 and CDR2: DFQATT and SNEGSKA (reference sequence). This CDR3 spans 17 amino acids. Here the CDR3 DNA reads TGCAGTGGGGTACTAGCGGAACCGAGGTTCGGCACAGATACGCAGTATTTT. Amino acids: CSGVLAEPRFGTDTQYF.

This clonotype has just one count. The chain joins TRBV29-1 to TRBJ2-7; 9 bases fit TRBD2. Germline CDR1 SQVTM, CDR2 ANQGSEA. This CDR3 spans 15 amino acids. V shed 2 bases, J shed 7 bases, and the junction held 12 bases outside the gene matches. As DNA, the CDR3 is TGCAGCGTTGAAAGACTAGCGGACCCTTCGGGGGAGCAGTACTTC. Its translation is CSVERLADPSGEQYF.

The table lists this clonotype with a few counts. The chain uses TRBV7-9 and TRBJ1-1; 7 nucleotides line up with TRBD1. The CDR3 is 15 residues long. From germline, CDR1 is SEHNR and CDR2 FQNEAQ (reference sequence). Losses at the gene ends were 5 bases for V and 0 bases for J; bases not matched to a gene: 6. CDR3 loop: CASSPLQGVNTEAFF. In DNA, the CDR3 is TGTGCCAGCAGCCCCCTTCAGGGGGTGAACACTGAAGCTTTCTTT.

The CDR3 DNA sequence: TGCAGTGCTAGAGATTCAGCGGGAGGGCTGGCCAAAAACATTCAGTACTTC. Its translation: CSARDSAGGLAKNIQYF. The J gene is TRBJ2-4, the V gene TRBV20-1, with 10 nucleotides matching TRBD2. The J segment lost 1 base and the V segment lost 0 bases, leaving 6 bases of the junction unmatched. The germline V gene encodes CDR1 DFQATT and CDR2 SNEGSKA (reference sequence). The CDR3 sequence is 17 residues long.

The chain is built from TRBV5-1 and TRBJ2-5, with D perhaps given as TRBD1 or TRBD2 (5 bases each). V lost 4 bases to trimming and J lost 1 base, with 14 bases between them. This CDR3 is 15 amino acids long. Germline CDR1 SGHRS, CDR2 YFSETQ. CDR3 sequence reads: CASSRTGTGQETQYF. The CDR3 DNA sequence: TGCGCCAGCAGCAGAACCGGGACCGGCCAAGAGACCCAGTACTTC.

This chain links TRBV5-1 with TRBJ2-5, with 9 bases fitting TRBD1. The CDR3 has 14 amino acids. The V gene end was trimmed by 4 bases and the J gene end by 4 bases; junction bases not matched to a gene: 5. CDR1 and CDR2 (germline): SGHRS, YFSETQ. CDR3 loop: CASSGTGGGETQYF. CDR3 bases: TGCGCCAGCAGCGGTACAGGGGGCGGAGAGACCCAGTACTTC.

This clonotype occurred a few times. The gene calls are TRBV4-2 and TRBJ2-2; D gene ambiguous. V was shortened by 3 bases and J by 3 bases, with 20 bases between the two germline ends. The CDR3 length is 18 residues. Per germline, CDR1 LGHNA and CDR2 YNFKEQ. The DNA of the CDR3 is TGTGCCAGCAGCCAGTCCTTGGGCCGACCAGTCGACACCGGGGAGCTGTTTTTT. Encoded protein: CASSQSLGRPVDTGELFF.

The chain carries TRBV6-2 or TRBV6-3 and TRBJ1-2, with D uncertain. In germline, CDR1 is MNHEY, CDR2 SVGEGT. This CDR3 is built from 13 residues. The V and J ends lost 5 bases and 2 bases respectively, with 9 bases between them. The CDR3 loop reads CASSTGLNYGYTF. CDR3 in DNA: TGTGCCAGCAGTACCGGGCTCAACTATGGCTACACCTTC.

V usage is TRBV24-1 and J usage is TRBJ2-1; 11 bases match TRBD2. CDR3 length: 18 residues. The germline CDR1 and CDR2 sequences are KGHDR and SFDVKD. V lost 2 bases, J lost 4 bases, and 9 bases stayed unmatched. CDR3 DNA: TGTGCCACCAGTGATTCCGGTAGCGGGGGGGCCGGTTACAATGAGCAGTTCTTC. It codes for CATSDSGSGGAGYNEQFF.

This clonotype came up a few times. An end of the junction differs from the germline gene, which may be a read error. V is TRBV24-1 and J is TRBJ2-1; D may be TRBD1 (6 bases). Germline CDR1 reads KGHDR; CDR2 reads SFDVKD. The CDR3 extends over 15 amino acids. This CDR3 reads CATSGGRGSCNEQFF. The CDR3 DNA follows: TGTGCCACCAGTGGTGGCAGGGGCTCCTGCAATGAGCAGTTCTTC.

This clonotype was detected only a few times. The CDR3: CASSLTERGTEAFF. The CDR3 bases are TGTGCCAGCAGCTTAACGGAGCGAGGCACTGAAGCTTTCTTT. The chain employs TRBV7-2 and TRBJ1-1; the D is unclear. Trimming took off 2 bases at V and 4 bases at J, with 11 bases between the two ends. CDR3 length equals 14 residues. Looked up from germline, CDR1 is SGHTA and CDR2 is FQGNSA.

This clonotype came up a few times. The CDR3 loop reads CASSTQSGTPNEKLFF. The CDR3, as DNA: TGTGCCAGCAGCACGCAATCCGGGACGCCTAATGAAAAACTGTTTTTT. The chain combines TRBV7-2 with TRBJ1-4, with D possibly matching TRBD1 (5 bases). The CDR3 consists of 16 residues. The V and J ends lost 5 bases and 3 bases respectively, with 16 bases between them. The germline gives CDR1 SGHTA, CDR2 FQGNSA.

The chain is built from TRBV29-1 and TRBJ2-5; possibly TRBD2 for D (5 bases). The DNA end favors TRBJ2-1, so the J call may be wrong. The CDR3 runs to 11 residues. CDR1 SQVTM and CDR2 ANQGSEA come from the germline V gene. CDR3 residues: CSGWAGNEQFF. CDR3 sequence (DNA): TGCAGCGGATGGGCGGGCAATGAGCAGTTCTTC.

The chain employs TRBV4-3 and TRBJ2-1, with TRBD1 as a possible D gene (5 bases). Germline V gene lookup returns CDR1 LGHNA and CDR2 YSLEER. Trimming shortened V by 0 bases and J by 5 bases, and 11 bases separated the two germline ends. This CDR3 region has 15 residues. The CDR3 loop is CASSQDPGLNNEQFF. As DNA, the CDR3 is TGCGCCAGCAGCCAAGACCCAGGGCTTAACAATGAGCAGTTCTTC.